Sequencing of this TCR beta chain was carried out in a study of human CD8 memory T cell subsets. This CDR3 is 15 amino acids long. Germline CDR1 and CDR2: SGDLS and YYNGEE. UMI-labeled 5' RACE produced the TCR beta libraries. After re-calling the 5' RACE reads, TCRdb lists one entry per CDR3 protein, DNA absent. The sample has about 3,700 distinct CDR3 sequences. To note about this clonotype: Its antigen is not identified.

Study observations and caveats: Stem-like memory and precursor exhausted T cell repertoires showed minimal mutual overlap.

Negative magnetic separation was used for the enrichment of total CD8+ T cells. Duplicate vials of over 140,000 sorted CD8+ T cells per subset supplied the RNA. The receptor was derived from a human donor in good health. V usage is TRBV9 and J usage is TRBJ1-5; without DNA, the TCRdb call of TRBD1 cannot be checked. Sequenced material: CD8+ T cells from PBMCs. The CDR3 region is CASSVSGVSNQPQHF.